This T cell receptor beta chain was identified during a study of cytomegalovirus exposure and HLA in healthy donors (dated by TCRdb to 2016 to 2017). As for the study more broadly: According to an earlier analysis of around 600 of the donors, about 179 million T cells yielded 90 million to 130 million unique TCR beta sequences and more than 250 Gb of sequence data. Of the 350 to 450 genotyped donors, less than 90% were placed in the genetic ancestry cluster associated with self-reported Caucasian donors. To predict cytomegalovirus infection status, the study brought together high-throughput TCR immunosequencing, statistical association of individual TCRs with disease status, and machine learning. Both class I and class II loci were covered by HLA typing, at four-digit resolution. The study used immunosequencing to profile the T cell repertoires of several hundred subjects and linked those repertoires to cytomegalovirus serostatus. The study was designed to test whether signatures of past pathogen exposure could be identified by cataloging public T cell receptors. On average, roughly 240,000 unique TCR beta nucleotide sequences were sequenced per donor among about 400 genotyped donors of the cohort, with about 17% of those sequences being non-productive. Typing coverage differed by locus: A, B, C, DRB1 and DQB1 were typed in roughly 620-630 donors, DQA1 in approximately 520, DPA1 in 606, and DPB1 in just under 490. Donor age, sex, ethnicity and CMV serostatus were compiled together with the repertoire data. An early release covering approximately 600 HLA-typed donors comprised roughly 300 gigabases of sequencing data and around 80 million unique TCR sequences. A later genetic analysis took genome-wide SNP genotypes for about 55% of the 666 donors and used that subset as a discovery cohort. Every repertoire in the discovery cohort had been generated on one and the same sequencing platform. In a later analysis, previously published TCR beta repertoires from 550 to 750 donors were re-analyzed and high-resolution HLA genotyping was added so that TCR occurrence patterns could be studied. Along with the approximately 700-subject first cohort, a separate validation cohort of 120 different subjects was used. Because of strong linkage in the cohort, roughly 5 DR-DQ haplotypes were treated as single units for association and clustering. An earlier analysis of approximately 630 of the donors applied high-throughput TCR beta sequencing to assess whether each TCR beta V gene segment acted as functional or pseudogenic. In the later analysis, no new phenotypic data were used to find candidate immune exposures; instead, reliance was placed on TCR beta sequences and their occurrence across donors. The full study reports these points: Correlated functional status among segregating V segments might reflect linkage disequilibrium, but an unknown experimental factor could not be ruled out. The classifier was reported to diagnose cytomegalovirus status with high specificity and sensitivity in both the original cohort and the validation cohort. Strong co-occurrence of HLA alleles, especially DR and DQ, made assigning TCR associations to individual alleles difficult. Compared with equally common non-associated chains, HLA-associated TCR beta chains in a later analysis were more clonally expanded and had lower generation probabilities. Some IMGT-functional V segments, including TRBV6-2 and TRBV6-3, could not be distinguished by the 87-base-pair reads and were therefore excluded. Sequencing depth was assumed to be roughly uniform across donors in the presence/absence analyses, though that assumption may not hold. A further reported finding was that TCR beta sequences accurately predicted the HLA-A and HLA-B alleles for most subjects in the first cohort. Specific HLA alleles were associated with 15,000 to 20,000 TCR beta sequences at a false discovery rate of 0.05 in a later analysis. Because HLA typing was missing for some donors at each locus, association tests included only the typed subset. The authors suggested that the approach could potentially be extended to other disease states and immunological phenotypes. An earlier analysis of roughly 570 of the donors showed that most TCR beta V segments appeared in productive rearrangements either about 87% or about 30% of the time, which broadly matched IMGT annotations. A later analysis found that TCR association rates varied across HLA loci, with DRB1 alleles showing the most associated TCRs and HLA-C alleles the fewest. In a later genetic analysis, fewer N-insertions in productive TCRs were reported among donors in an Asian-associated ancestry cluster than the roughly 640-donor mean. This cohort had only TCR beta chains sequenced, and the lack of alpha or paired-chain data limited which features could be detected. The sequencing pipeline was judged likely to have produced a cluster of highly shared sequence variants as a technical artifact. Over 15 rarely observed V segments, including chromosome 9 orphons, were excluded from the earlier analysis of 550 to 700 of the donors because counts were too low. A few of the identified cytomegalovirus-associated TCR beta chains were confirmed in vitro to be specific for cytomegalovirus antigens. The study listed approximately 150 TCR beta chains as associated with cytomegalovirus. Most CMV-associated TCR beta chains appeared to be HLA-restricted in a later analysis, and the HLA associations seemed to be driven largely by CMV exposure. A later analysis reported that several top co-occurrence clusters appeared linked to parvovirus B19, influenza, CMV and Epstein-Barr virus. An association between a missense DCLRE1C variant and V-gene and J-gene trimming of TCR beta chains was found in a later genetic analysis and replicated in an independent cohort. The only immune exposure information available for the cohort was CMV serostatus. Most TCR sequences were seen in very few donors, while some public TCRs were found in many individuals.

The CDR3, cysteine through phenylalanine, is 12 amino acids long. Only CDR3 DNA is held: 36 bases, read in frame from base 1. For CDR1 and CDR2, the germline V gene lists SQVTM and ANQGSEA. The germline ends are 5 bases apart after V is trimmed by 3 bases and J by 1 base. In total, approximately 700 healthy bone marrow donors made up the cohort. Cohort members were all nominally healthy when sampled, although unrecorded immune exposures were likely present. The donor was CMV seronegative and was included in the group of a few hundred seronegative cohort members. Every donor gave a peripheral blood sample, and the peripheral blood mononuclear cells from that sample were used for TCR beta sequencing. Genomic DNA was extracted from the blood cell samples with the Qiagen DNeasy Blood Extraction Kit. Libraries were made using the immunoSEQ multiplex PCR assay. A mixture of 60 forward primers for TCR Vbeta segments and 13 reverse primers for TCR Jbeta segments was used in the multiplex PCR. A multiplex PCR assay on genomic DNA amplified the CDR3 region of rearranged TCR beta genes. The amplified TCR beta libraries were sequenced on the Illumina HiSeq System as 87-base-pair reads. In the original analysis: A later analysis counted approximately 84 million unique TCR beta chains across the 640 or so repertoires, and some 11 million of these chains were shared by at least two donors. A nearest-neighbor algorithm error-corrected the raw reads and collapsed the reads into unique sequences, merging closely related sequences to remove PCR and sequencing errors. To assign V, D and J gene segments, CDR3 sequences were aligned to IMGT reference sequences. Each retained sequence needed at least a six-nucleotide match to both a V gene segment and a J gene segment. A rearrangement was called productive if the CDR3 had no stop codons and remained in frame with V and J, and every other rearrangement was called non-productive. Following IMGT convention, CDR3 was defined as the stretch from the second conserved V-encoded cysteine to the conserved J-encoded phenylalanine. The earlier analysis of about 500 of the donors excluded sequences that lacked an unambiguous match to a single V gene segment. In an earlier analysis of 450 to 700 of the donors, V segments were called functional above 56.7% productive rearrangements and were called segregating when the between-donor standard deviation exceeded 5%. A statistical classification framework was built for diagnosing cytomegalovirus status from the catalog of TCR beta chain sequences. In a later analysis, TCR nucleotide sequences were compared against IMGT/GENE-DB human TR gene sequences so that V and J genes could be assigned. A later analysis assigned CDR3 sequences and most-parsimonious VDJ recombination scenarios with the TCRdist pipeline. In a later analysis, each TCR beta chain was defined by its CDR3 amino acid sequence together with its V-gene family, and reads lacking a unique V-gene family were excluded. A later analysis removed 550 to 700 highly shared, low-generation-probability nucleotide sequences to deal with suspected cross-contamination and a sequencing artifact. A later analysis calculated a clonal expansion index for each public chain from normalized within-repertoire ranks of inferred template counts. A later analysis computed generation probabilities with a VDJ recombination model fitted to out-of-frame rearrangements, and checked the results against IGoR. In a later analysis, hypergeometric tests were used to score TCR-TCR, TCR-HLA and TCR-CMV co-occurrence, with a repertoire-size bias correction applied to TCR pairs. In a later analysis, false discovery rates were estimated by permuting HLA or CMV assignments 20 times. A later analysis grouped co-occurring TCRs with DBSCAN, adding TCRdist sequence similarity when clustering within HLA-allele-positive subsets. For co-occurrence clustering, repertoires with fewer than 30,000 or more than 120,000 public chains were excluded, along with 5 or 6 repertoires with anomalous nucleotide sharing. Sourced from immuneACCESS, this table was stored by TCRdb with only in-frame sequences that have V and J called. A share of the clones is absent; for the studies checked, an unresolved V gene accounts for under half, and the remainder has no known explanation. V, J and clone size reflect that table, while D and trimming were determined from the DNA. Within this sample are some 150,000 clones, with around 80% of them counted one time only. The biggest ten clones account for 0.65% to 0.95% of the sample.

With regard to this clone: Its antigen is not yet known. Base qualities are missing; no much larger clone stands one base away.

The TCR sequence derives from a female donor in good health and CMV-seronegative. The receptor chain draws on TRBV29-1 and TRBJ2-3; TRBD2 could be the D gene, as 5 bases match. Source material: PBMCs. The CDR3 in this case is CSVERGTDTQYF. The DNA sequence follows: TGCAGCGTTGAGAGGGGCACAGATACGCAGTATTTT.